The next 7 T cell receptor beta chains were all read from a single sample in a study of T-cell reconstitution after alpha-beta-depleted transplantation in children. Preparing the TCRbeta library involved the use of unique molecular identifiers. Each CDR3 protein gets one entry after TCRdb re-called the PCR reads with MiXCR. The sample consists of over 550,000 distinct CDR3 sequences, roughly a tenth of them appearing once. The sample was PBMCs from the stem cell graft donor, taken from the stem cell graft. Receptors originate from a human donor who donated a stem cell graft to a child with acute myeloid leukemia.

This clonotype was observed a handful of times. The CDR3 DNA reads as TGTGCCAGCAGCCAGGCGGGGCTCCCCTACGAGCAGTACTTC. It is translated as CASSQAGLPYEQYF. V and J are TRBV3-1 and TRBJ2-7, with D possibly matching TRBD2 (6 bases). This CDR3 is 14 amino acids long. Trimming removed 3 bases at V and 2 bases at J, with 11 bases between. Germline V gives CDR1 LGHDT, CDR2 YNNKEL (reference sequence).

The rearrangement uses TRBV5-5 and TRBJ1-5, with a tentative D call TRBD1 (5 bases). CDR1 and CDR2 (germline): SGHKS, YYEKEE (reference sequence). This CDR3 is 15 amino acids long. V lost 0 bases and J lost 2, with 9 bases in between. CDR3 region: CASSLAGTGNQPQHF. The DNA for the CDR3 is TGTGCCAGCAGCTTGGCAGGGACGGGCAATCAGCCCCAGCATTTT.

This clonotype was seen ten or more times. CDR3: CASSLLLSRNEQFF. In DNA form, the CDR3 reads TGTGCCAGCAGCTTGCTGCTTTCACGGAATGAGCAGTTCTTC. The rearrangement uses TRBV5-5 and TRBJ2-1; no reliable D call. Germline CDR1 and CDR2: SGHKS and YYEKEE (reference sequence). The V end was cut by 1 base, the J end by 7 bases, with 12 bases between. The CDR3 is made up of 14 amino acids.

This clonotype was seen a few times. J is TRBJ2-5 and V is TRBV20-1; unclear D gene. The CDR3 runs to 13 residues. Germline lookup yields CDR1 DFQATT and CDR2 SNEGSKA (reference sequence). The ends were cut back, 6 bases at V and 1 base at J, with 12 bases in the middle. The CDR3 is CSAPQVLQETQYF. CDR3 DNA: TGCAGTGCCCCTCAGGTTCTCCAAGAGACCCAGTACTTC.

This clonotype was counted many times. The chain carries TRBV5-1 and TRBJ1-5; D is perhaps TRBD1 (5 bases). CDR1 is SGHRS and CDR2 is YFSETQ in the germline V gene. The CDR3 is 14 residues long. V lost 0 bases and J 7 bases, leaving 11 bases between the germline ends. CDR3 protein: CASSLDGGEQPQHF. CDR3 coding DNA: TGCGCCAGCAGCTTGGATGGGGGGGAACAGCCCCAGCATTTT.

This clonotype has a count of ten or more. The chain has TRBV10-3 and TRBJ2-5; the match to TRBD2 covers 7 bases. The J segment lost 6 bases and the V segment lost 4 bases, leaving 14 bases of the junction unmatched. From germline, CDR1 is ENHRY and CDR2 SYGVKD. There are 16 residues in the CDR3. The CDR3 reads CAISVSSGEGPQTQYF. CDR3 sequence (DNA): TGTGCCATCAGTGTTAGTTCGGGGGAGGGCCCGCAGACCCAGTACTTC.

There are many counts of this clonotype. This chain connects TRBV6-2 or TRBV6-3 to TRBJ2-2, with TRBD1 matching over 7 bases. Germline assignment: CDR1 MNHEY and CDR2 SVGEGT. This CDR3 region has 18 residues. V lost 2 bases, J lost 0 bases, and 9 bases stayed unmatched. DNA for the CDR3: TGTGCCAGCAGTTACGGGACAGTGACCTACGCGAACACCGGGGAGCTGTTTTTT. Translated, it gives CASSYGTVTYANTGELFF.